This T cell receptor beta chain originates from a study of memory CD4+ T cells and cytomegalovirus serostatus. The study, taken as a whole, reports: Of 150 to 200 reported CMV TCRbeta sequences, 60 to 85 were found in memory CD4+ repertoires.

With regard to this clone: Its antigen is unidentified.

Single viable CD3+CD4+CD8-CD45RO+ cells were sorted as the memory CD4+ T cells. After thawing, CD4+ T cells were positively selected. Clones were read by immunoSEQ multiplex PCR, and TCRdb kept only the in-frame ones, dropping some. This table has about 44,000 clones, around 76% appearing once. Germline V gene sequence: CDR1 SGHDT, CDR2 YYEEEE. Trimming at V came to 2 bases and at J to 2 bases, leaving 4 bases not matched to a gene. The CDR3 is 16 amino acids. V gene TRBV5-6 combines with J gene TRBJ2-2, with 9 bases identical to TRBD1. The source of this sequence is an adult in good health and CMV-seronegative. The sequenced material came from memory CD4+ T cells from blood. CDR3 sequence reads: CASSLLGQGNTGELFF. CDR3 DNA sequence: TGTGCCAGCAGCTTACTGGGACAGGGAAACACCGGGGAGCTGTTTTTT.